This T cell receptor (beta chain) comes out of a study of OX40 agonist ivuxolimab in advanced cancers. Study background: Under the entry rules, prior anti-PD-1, anti-PD-L1 or anti-CTLA-4 therapy was allowed, and around 40% had some. Study-wide results and limits: The work left the antigen specificity of expanded peripheral T cells undetermined. Averaged across samples, CD8+ T cells carried more expanded clones than CD4+ did.

Trimming left V 7 bases short and J 2 bases short, with 12 bases between. Germline-derived CDR1 and CDR2 are LNHDA and SQIVND (reference sequence). The CDR3 sequence is 13 residues long. Assay: immunoSEQ multiplex PCR; the TCRdb copy retains only in-frame clones and omits some. The sample has tens of thousands of clones, roughly 90% seen once. Concerning this clone: Its matching antigen is unknown.

Autoimmune disease history or systemic immunosuppression barred patients. The chain links TRBV19 to TRBJ2-7; D unclear. This TCR was sampled from an adult with an advanced solid tumor such as melanoma, head and neck, liver or kidney cancer. The material was CD4+ or CD8+ T cells sorted from blood, obtained in a trial of the OX40 agonist ivuxolimab. For the CDR3, the DNA is TGTGCCAGTACTGCGCGGTCCCCCTACGAGCAGTACTTC. Protein product: CASTARSPYEQYF.